This T cell receptor (beta chain) was captured in a study of chemoradiotherapy in HPV16-positive cancers. Study information: Candidate HPV-specific clones and shared TCR motifs came from a couple of HPV16-positive patients. Study-wide results and caveats: HPV-specific T cells were functionally defined from only two HPV16-positive patients.

CDR1 and CDR2 from the germline V gene are MNHEY and SMNVEV (reference sequence). The germline V and J ends were trimmed by 4 bases and 12 bases, with 19 bases remaining between them. The CDR3 loop spans 13 amino acids. Regarding this clone: Its antigen is unknown.

Assay: immunoSEQ multiplex PCR; the TCRdb copy retains only in-frame clones and omits some. Among roughly 9,000 clones listed, around 73% were seen once. Specimen collection occurred from a patient who underwent chemoradiotherapy. This clonotype was sampled from a human donor with HPV-associated anogenital cancer. This chain uses TRBV27 with TRBJ2-7; possibly TRBD1 or TRBD2 for D (5 bases each). CDR3 in amino acids: CASSSTGTGPTYF. The CDR3, as DNA: TGTGCCAGCAGTTCTACCGGGACGGGTCCGACGTACTTC.